Below, one T cell receptor (beta chain) is given with its context. In the original analysis: With immunoSEQ giving junction-only sequences and no quality scores, filtering differed. The protocol was immunoSEQ multiplex PCR, while the TCRdb copy is restricted to in-frame clones and leaves out a portion. V, J and clone size were drawn from that table, and D and trimming were deduced from the DNA. The repertoire has about 1 million clones, roughly 75% of them found once; the top ten carry approximately 1.5%. This sample was taken from a study of shared clonotypes between healthy human individuals. J gave up 6 bases and V 6 bases, and 5 bases lay outside the gene matches. The germline V gene has CDR1 SGDLS and CDR2 YYNGEE. The CDR3 runs to 14 residues.

The specimen sequenced was memory CD4+ T cells sorted from blood. As for subset: CD45RA-negative fraction. The clonotype was recovered from a man aged 18 to 30 in good health. The chain joins TRBV9 to TRBJ1-4; 10 bases agree with TRBD1. The CDR3 coding sequence is TGTGCCAGCAACCGAGGGACAGGGGATGAAAAACTGTTTTTT. Amino acids: CASNRGTGDEKLFF.